This T cell receptor beta chain was obtained from a study of radiation and T cells in renal cell carcinoma. As for the study in general: Nephrectomy followed 15 Gy stereotactic body radiation by 4 weeks.

Time point specified: baseline pretreatment blood. Treatment in this sample: 15 Gy SBRT to primary tumor, nephrectomy 4 weeks later. As to this clone: The antigen is not known.

Study-wide results and caveats: Pretreatment tumor biopsies were lacking, so baseline clonotypes are unknown.

This table comes from immunoSEQ multiplex PCR, and its TCRdb copy is limited to in-frame clones, with some not included. Of 150,000 or so clones listed, about 85% are singletons. Germline V lookup: CDR1 MNHEY, CDR2 SMNVEV (reference sequence). CDR3 length equals 14 residues. Germline trimming cut 5 bases from V and 2 bases from J; bases unmatched to any gene: 3. This chain links TRBV27 with TRBJ2-5; TRBD1 aligns across 9 bases. The receptor's source is a woman aged 70-85 years with renal cell carcinoma. This material consisted of blood, taken from a patient whose treatment included radiotherapy and nephrectomy. CDR3 sequence (DNA): TGTGCCAGCAGTCCGGGACAGGGACAAGAGACCCAGTACTTC. Translating it yields CASSPGQGQETQYF.